The entry below gives a single TCR beta chain sequence along with its context. There are a few counts of this clone. Its antigen is not yet known. Nothing much larger sits one base from this clone, and base qualities are not available. The data originate from a study of cytomegalovirus exposure and HLA in healthy donors (dated by TCRdb to about 2017). Broadly, across the study: An earlier analysis of roughly 630 of the donors reported more than 250 Gb of sequence data and around 110 million unique TCR beta sequences from about 180 million T cells. Roughly 300 gigabases of sequencing data and 75 million to 85 million unique TCR sequences made up an early release that covered approximately 620 HLA-typed donors. Among the roughly 400 genotyped donors, approximately 81% belonged to the genetic ancestry cluster associated with self-reported Caucasian donors. The study was designed to test whether signatures of past pathogen exposure could be identified by cataloging public T cell receptors. The study profiled the T cell repertoires of fewer than 850 subjects by immunosequencing and related them to cytomegalovirus serostatus. A separate validation cohort of roughly 110 different subjects was used in addition to the roughly 700-subject first cohort. High-throughput TCR immunosequencing, statistical association of individual TCRs with disease status, and machine learning were combined to predict cytomegalovirus infection status. To study patterns of TCR occurrence, a later analysis re-analyzed previously published TCR beta repertoires from just over 650 donors and added high-resolution HLA genotyping. In the later analysis, no new phenotypic data were used to find candidate immune exposures; instead, reliance was placed on TCR beta sequences and their occurrence across donors. An earlier analysis of 500 to 750 of the donors applied high-throughput TCR beta sequencing to assess whether each TCR beta V gene segment acted as functional or pseudogenic. Donor age, sex, ethnicity and CMV serostatus were collected together with the repertoire data. Genome-wide SNP genotypes for about 60% of the roughly 670 donors were used in a later genetic analysis, which treated that subset as a discovery cohort. Every discovery cohort repertoire had been produced on one sequencing platform. Both class I and class II loci were covered by HLA typing, at four-digit resolution. The number of donors typed differed by locus, with roughly 629-640 for A, B, C, DRB1 and DQB1, approximately 500 for DQA1, some 570 for DPA1, and some 440 for DPB1. About five DR-DQ haplotypes were treated as single units for association and clustering because of strong linkage in the cohort. Among under 450 genotyped donors of the cohort, an average of around 240,000 unique TCR beta nucleotide sequences were sequenced per donor, approximately 20% of them non-productive.

What the research found in general, with its limitations: Linkage disequilibrium might explain the correlated functional status among segregating V segments, but an unknown experimental factor could not be excluded. According to the authors, the approach could potentially be generalized to other disease states and immunological phenotypes. Only TCR beta chains were sequenced in this cohort, and the absence of alpha or paired-chain data limited detectable features. A further reported finding was that TCR beta sequences accurately predicted the HLA-A and HLA-B alleles for most subjects in the first cohort. In an earlier analysis of fewer than 750 of the donors, most TCR beta V segments were observed in productive rearrangements about 90% or about 30% of the time, broadly matching IMGT annotations. Because HLA typing was missing for some donors at each locus, association tests included only the typed subset. A cluster of highly shared sequence variants was judged likely to be a technical artifact of the sequencing pipeline. Most TCR sequences were seen in very few donors, while some public TCRs were found in many individuals. The presence/absence analyses assumed that sequencing depth was roughly uniform across donors, and that assumption may not be true. In a later genetic analysis, fewer N-insertions in productive TCRs were reported among donors in an Asian-associated ancestry cluster than the roughly 670-donor mean. Roughly 15 rarely observed V segments, including chromosome 9 orphons, were excluded from the earlier analysis of approximately 600 of the donors because counts were too low. Three of the identified cytomegalovirus-associated TCR beta chains were confirmed in vitro to be specific for cytomegalovirus antigens. In a later analysis, the rate of TCR association differed among HLA loci, with DRB1 alleles having the most associated TCRs and HLA-C alleles having the fewest. Cytomegalovirus status was reported to be diagnosed by the classifier with high specificity and sensitivity in both the original and validation cohorts. At a false discovery rate of 0.05, a later analysis linked fewer than 20,000 TCR beta sequences to specific HLA alleles. A later analysis found that most CMV-associated TCR beta chains appeared HLA-restricted, with HLA associations seemingly driven largely by CMV exposure. In a later analysis, HLA-associated TCR beta chains were found to be more clonally expanded and to have lower generation probabilities than equally common non-associated chains. A total of 150 or so TCR beta chains were listed by the study as associated with cytomegalovirus. Some IMGT-functional V segments, including TRBV6-2 and TRBV6-3, could not be told apart with the 87-base-pair reads, so those segments were excluded. A later genetic analysis associated a missense DCLRE1C variant with V-gene and J-gene trimming of TCR beta chains, and an independent cohort replicated the association. A later analysis reported that several top co-occurrence clusters appeared linked to parvovirus B19, influenza, CMV and Epstein-Barr virus. CMV serostatus was the only immune exposure information available for the cohort. Strong co-occurrence of HLA alleles, especially DR and DQ, made assigning TCR associations to individual alleles difficult.

In total, roughly 710 healthy bone marrow donors made up the cohort. Cohort members were all nominally healthy when sampled, although unrecorded immune exposures were likely present. The donor was CMV seropositive and was included in the group of approximately 300 seropositive cohort members. Every donor gave a peripheral blood sample, and the peripheral blood mononuclear cells from that sample were used for TCR beta sequencing. Genomic DNA was extracted from the blood cell samples with the Qiagen DNeasy Blood Extraction Kit. Compared with germline, V lacks 8 bases and J lacks 7 bases; bases without a gene match: 10. The germline V gene encodes CDR1 LNHDA and CDR2 SQIVND (reference sequence). The CDR3 covers 14 residues, taking in both the cysteine and the phenylalanine. Only CDR3 DNA remains: 42 bases, in frame from the first base. The library was built by means of the immunoSEQ multiplex PCR assay. The multiplex PCR relied on a mix of 60 forward primers for TCR Vbeta segments and 13 reverse primers for TCR Jbeta segments. A multiplex PCR assay on genomic DNA amplified the CDR3 region of rearranged TCR beta genes. The amplified TCR beta libraries were sequenced on the Illumina HiSeq System as 87-base-pair reads. As for the authors' bioinformatics: A later analysis counted about 80 million unique TCR beta chains across the 670 or so repertoires, and some 11 million of these chains were shared by at least two donors. Raw reads were error-corrected and collapsed into unique sequences by a nearest-neighbor algorithm in which closely related sequences were merged to remove PCR and sequencing errors. CDR3 sequences were aligned to IMGT reference sequences to assign V, D and J gene segments. For a sequence to be retained, at least a six-nucleotide match to both a V gene segment and a J gene segment was required. A rearrangement counted as productive if the CDR3 had no stop codons and remained in frame with V and J, and every other rearrangement counted as non-productive. Following IMGT convention, CDR3 was defined as the stretch from the second conserved V-encoded cysteine up to the conserved J-encoded phenylalanine. The earlier analysis of some 580 of the donors excluded any sequence lacking an unambiguous match to a single V gene segment. In an earlier analysis of several hundred of the donors, V segments were called functional above 56.7% productive rearrangements and were called segregating when the between-donor standard deviation exceeded 5%. A statistical classification framework was built to diagnose cytomegalovirus status from the catalog of TCR beta chain sequences. In a later analysis, V and J genes were assigned by comparing TCR nucleotide sequences against IMGT/GENE-DB human TR gene sequences. A later analysis assigned CDR3 sequences and most-parsimonious VDJ recombination scenarios with the TCRdist pipeline. In a later analysis, each TCR beta chain was defined by its CDR3 amino acid sequence together with its V-gene family, and reads lacking a unique V-gene family were excluded. To address suspected cross-contamination and a sequencing artifact, a later analysis removed under 600 highly shared, low-generation-probability nucleotide sequences. In a later analysis, a clonal expansion index for each public chain was calculated from normalized within-repertoire ranks of inferred template counts. In a later analysis, generation probabilities were computed with a VDJ recombination model fitted to out-of-frame rearrangements, and the resulting probabilities were checked against IGoR. Hypergeometric tests were used in a later analysis to score TCR-TCR, TCR-HLA and TCR-CMV co-occurrence, with a repertoire-size bias correction applied to the TCR pairs. A later analysis estimated false discovery rates by permuting HLA or CMV assignments 20 times. In a later analysis, co-occurring TCRs were grouped using DBSCAN, and TCRdist sequence similarity was added for clustering within HLA-allele-positive subsets. Repertoires with fewer than 30,000 or more than 120,000 public chains were left out of co-occurrence clustering, as were about 5 repertoires with anomalous nucleotide sharing. Drawn from immuneACCESS, this table holds only the in-frame rearrangements with V and J called that TCRdb kept. Clones are partly lost; checked studies trace under half to an unresolved V gene and leave the rest unexplained. The D gene and trimming were derived from the DNA, and the V and J assignments and clone size from that table. For this sample the table gives 95,000 to 120,000 clones, of which around 66% were detected only once. Together, the top ten hold roughly 8.3% of the sample.

The sample comprised PBMCs. This TCR came from a man younger than 35 in good health and CMV-seropositive. The rearranged chain carries TRBV19 and TRBJ2-1; 8 nucleotides in the junction match TRBD1. The sequence in DNA is TGTGCCAGTTCAGGGGGCGCCGAATTAAATGAGCAGTTCTTC. This codes for CASSGGAELNEQFF.